The clone carrying this T cell receptor (beta chain) was detected ten times or more. Its antigen is currently unknown. The data are from a study of T-cell reconstitution after alpha-beta-depleted transplantation in children. Broader study findings: The origin of alpha-beta T cells about two months after transplant was reportedly several hundred expanded graft clones.

The V end was cut by 3 bases, the J end by 2 bases, with 7 bases between. This CDR3 has 12 amino acids. Looked up from germline, CDR1 is SQVTM and CDR2 is ANQGSEA. Researchers prepared the TCRbeta library using unique molecular identifiers, the study reports. TCRdb ran MiXCR on the PCR reads and lists one entry per CDR3 protein. The sample shows hundreds of thousands of distinct CDR3 sequences, 10% to 15% of them seen only once. This sequence joins TRBV29-1 and TRBJ2-5; D is undetermined. The sequence was obtained from a male patient younger than 18 who had a stem cell transplant for acute myeloid leukemia, so the T cells may come from the graft donor. The source material was PBMCs, mostly from graft donor cells, sampled 360 days after TCRalphabeta/CD19-depleted stem cell transplant. As DNA, the CDR3 is TGCAGCGTTGAGGGATTGCAAGAGACCCAGTACTTC. Amino acids: CSVEGLQETQYF.